A selection of T cell receptor beta chains follows, all from one sample in a study of monozygotic twins with inflammatory bowel disease. From its re-call of the 5' RACE reads, TCRdb lists each CDR3 protein once, without DNA. This sample carries over 110,000 distinct CDR3 sequences, with approximately 2.5% going to the ten biggest clones. What was sequenced was blood. The receptors stem from a human donor with ulcerative colitis or Crohn's disease, or a healthy co-twin of an affected twin (not recorded which). Both conserved end residues are part of each CDR3.

TRBV29-1	TRBJ2-7	CSVGQGHEQYF
TRBV18	TRBJ1-1	CASSPQLRRGNTEAFF
TRBV5-1	TRBJ1-2	CASSWEDSPYGYTF
TRBV20-1	TRBJ1-5	CSARDGDGGFGSFYSNQPQHF
TRBV11-2	TRBJ1-4	CASSYGQGNEKLFF
TRBV2	TRBJ1-1	CASTRGPNTEAFF
TRBV5-1	TRBJ2-2	CASSWDRYPTGELFF
TRBV6-4	TRBJ2-1	CASSDSSGGANEQFF
TRBV4-2	TRBJ2-5	CASRSGSADGETQYF
TRBV20-1	TRBJ2-3	CSAEGGGFPGDTQYF
TRBV30	TRBJ2-3	CAWSVGYGGAADTQYF
TRBV6-1	TRBJ1-5	CASSELRGYSNQPQHF
TRBV5-1	TRBJ2-1	CASSFGAGSYNEQFF
TRBV5-1	TRBJ1-2	CASSEGQGGEGYTF
TRBV6-5	TRBJ2-1	CASSYSGTDNNNEQFF
TRBV18	TRBJ1-3	CASSPARSSGNTIYF
TRBV7-3	TRBJ1-1	CASSHTYRTDNTEAFF